The 2 T cell receptor beta chains in this list originate from one sample, sequenced in a study of lymphopenia after photon versus proton radiotherapy. The method was immunoSEQ multiplex PCR; TCRdb's version includes in-frame clones alone and lacks a portion of them. The sample contains approximately 65,000 clones, about nine tenths of which appear only once. Here the sequenced sample was peripheral blood, taken from a patient treated with proton-based radiotherapy. The source is a man older than 75 with esophageal cancer.

The table lists this clone with a few counts. V is TRBV7-8 and J is TRBJ2-5; no definite D call. Deletions cut 3 bases from V and 0 bases from J, with 8 bases between. Germline CDR1 reads SGHVS; CDR2 reads FQNEAQ. The CDR3 consists of 14 residues. This CDR3 is CASSFDMYQETQYF. CDR3 DNA: TGTGCCAGCAGCTTCGACATGTACCAAGAGACCCAGTACTTC.

The chain couples TRBV5-6 to TRBJ2-5; 7 bases match TRBD1. Trimming removed 4 bases from V and 5 bases from J; junction bases left unmatched: 8. Germline values: CDR1 SGHDT, CDR2 YYEEEE. CDR3 size: 14 residues. This CDR3 reads CASSVVTGLETQYF. The CDR3 region has the DNA TGTGCCAGCAGCGTGGTGACAGGGTTGGAGACCCAGTACTTC.